The sequence of this T cell receptor beta chain was determined in a study of cytomegalovirus exposure and HLA in healthy donors. Across the study: One earlier analysis, a look at 150 million to 200 million T cells, found some 100 million unique TCR beta sequences.

The primer mix had 60 Vbeta and 13 Jbeta primers. How the authors handled the data: Later work found 80 million or so unique TCR beta chains, with some 11 million shared. Data came from immunoSEQ multiplex PCR; TCRdb stores just in-frame clones and leaves some out. V, J and clone size derive from that table, while D and trimming were established from the DNA sequence. The table records about 120,000 clones, about 81% of them present only once. The CDR3 is made up of 13 amino acids. V shed 7 bases, J shed 2 bases, and the junction held 5 bases outside the gene matches. In germline, CDR1 is MNHEY, CDR2 SVGAGI.

The source material was PBMCs. The V call is TRBV6-5, the J call TRBJ2-7; 7 bases match TRBD1. The sequence came from a woman aged 40 to 50 in good health and CMV-seropositive. CDR3 in amino acids: CASKRDSTYEQYF. Written as DNA, the CDR3 is TGTGCCAGCAAACGGGACAGTACCTACGAGCAGTACTTC.